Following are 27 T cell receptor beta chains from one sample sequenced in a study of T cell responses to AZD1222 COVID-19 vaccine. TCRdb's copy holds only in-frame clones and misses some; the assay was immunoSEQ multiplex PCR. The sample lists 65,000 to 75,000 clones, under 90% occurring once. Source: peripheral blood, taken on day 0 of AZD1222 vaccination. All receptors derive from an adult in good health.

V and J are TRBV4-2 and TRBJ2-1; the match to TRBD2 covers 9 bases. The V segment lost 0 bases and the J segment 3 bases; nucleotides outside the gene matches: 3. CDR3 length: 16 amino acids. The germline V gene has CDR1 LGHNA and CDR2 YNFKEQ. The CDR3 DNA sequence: TGTGCCAGCAGCCAAGAGGGCGGGAGGGTCTACAATGAGCAGTTCTTC. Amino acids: CASSQEGGRVYNEQFF.

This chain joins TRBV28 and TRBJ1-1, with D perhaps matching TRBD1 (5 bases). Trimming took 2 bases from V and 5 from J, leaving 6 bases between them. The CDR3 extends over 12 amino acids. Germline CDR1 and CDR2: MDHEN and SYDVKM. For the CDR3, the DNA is TGTGCCAGCAGTTTAGGACATACTGAAGCTTTCTTT. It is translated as CASSLGHTEAFF.

The CDR3 is CASSYGEAYEQYF. CDR3 sequence (DNA): TGTGCCAGCAGTTACGGGGAGGCCTACGAGCAGTACTTC. The V and J genes are TRBV6-6 and TRBJ2-7, with D perhaps TRBD2 (6 bases). The ends were cut back, 2 bases at V and 2 bases at J, with 7 bases in the middle. Germline CDR1 MNHNY, CDR2 SVGAGI (reference sequence). CDR3 size: 13 residues.

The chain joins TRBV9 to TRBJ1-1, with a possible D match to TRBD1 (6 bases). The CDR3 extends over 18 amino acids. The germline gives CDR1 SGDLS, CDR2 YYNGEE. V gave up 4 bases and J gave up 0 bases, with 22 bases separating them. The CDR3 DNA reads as TGTGCCAGCAGCTCTCAGGGTGGGGGGCGCCTCATGAACACTGAAGCTTTCTTT. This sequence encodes CASSSQGGGRLMNTEAFF.

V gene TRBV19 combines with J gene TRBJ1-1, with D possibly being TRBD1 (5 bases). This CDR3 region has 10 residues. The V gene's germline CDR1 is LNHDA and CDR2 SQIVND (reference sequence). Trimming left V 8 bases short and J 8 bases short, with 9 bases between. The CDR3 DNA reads TGTGCCAGTGGGGACCTGGAAGCTTTCTTT. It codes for CASGDLEAFF.

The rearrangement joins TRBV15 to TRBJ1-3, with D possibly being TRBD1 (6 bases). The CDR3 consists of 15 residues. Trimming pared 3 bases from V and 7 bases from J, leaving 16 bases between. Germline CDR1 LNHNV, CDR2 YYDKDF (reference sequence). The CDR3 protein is CATSRDSPRGNTIYF. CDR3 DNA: TGTGCCACCAGCAGGGACAGCCCAAGGGGGAACACCATATATTTT. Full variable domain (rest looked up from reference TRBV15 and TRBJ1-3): DAMVIQNPRYQVTQFGKPVTLSCSQTLNHNVMYWYQQKSSQAPKLLFHYYDKDFNNEADTPDNFQSRRPNTSFCFLDIRSPGLGDTAMYLCATSRDSPRGNTIYFGEGSWLTVV.

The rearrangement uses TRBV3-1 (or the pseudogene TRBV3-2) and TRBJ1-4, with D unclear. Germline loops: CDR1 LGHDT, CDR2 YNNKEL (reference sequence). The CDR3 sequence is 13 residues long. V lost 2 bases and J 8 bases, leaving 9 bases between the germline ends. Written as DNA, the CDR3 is TGTGCCAGCAGCCAAAGGCCAGGCGAAAAACTGTTTTTT. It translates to CASSQRPGEKLFF.

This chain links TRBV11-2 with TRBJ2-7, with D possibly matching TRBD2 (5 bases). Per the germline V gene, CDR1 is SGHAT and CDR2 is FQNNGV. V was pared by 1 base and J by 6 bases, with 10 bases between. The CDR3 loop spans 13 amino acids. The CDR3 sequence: CASSLGYSGEQYF. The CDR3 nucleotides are TGTGCCAGCAGCTTAGGGTACAGCGGCGAGCAGTACTTC.

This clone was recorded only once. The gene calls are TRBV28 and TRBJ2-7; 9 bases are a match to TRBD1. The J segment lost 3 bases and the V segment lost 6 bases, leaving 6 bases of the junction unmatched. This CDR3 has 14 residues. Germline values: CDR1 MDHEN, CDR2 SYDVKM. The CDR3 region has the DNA TGTGCCAGCAGCACAGGGGGCATGGGCTACGAGCAGTACTTC. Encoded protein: CASSTGGMGYEQYF.

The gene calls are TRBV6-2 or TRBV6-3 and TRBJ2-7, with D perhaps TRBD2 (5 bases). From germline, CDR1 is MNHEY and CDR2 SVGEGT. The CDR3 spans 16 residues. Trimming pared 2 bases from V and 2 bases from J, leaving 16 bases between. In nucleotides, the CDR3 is TGTGCCAGCAGTTACGACTTAGAGACTAAACCCTACGAGCAGTACTTC. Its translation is CASSYDLETKPYEQYF.

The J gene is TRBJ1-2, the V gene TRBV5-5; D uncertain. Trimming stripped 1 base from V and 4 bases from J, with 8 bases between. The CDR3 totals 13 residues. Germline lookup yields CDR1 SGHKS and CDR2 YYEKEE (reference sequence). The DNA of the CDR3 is TGTGCCAGCAGCTTGCGCGGCGGCTATGGCTACACCTTC. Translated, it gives CASSLRGGYGYTF.

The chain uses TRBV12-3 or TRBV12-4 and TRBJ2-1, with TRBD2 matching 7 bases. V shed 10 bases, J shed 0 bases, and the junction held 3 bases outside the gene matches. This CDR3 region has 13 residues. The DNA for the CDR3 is TGTGCCACCACTAGCGACTCCTACAATGAGCAGTTCTTC. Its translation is CATTSDSYNEQFF.

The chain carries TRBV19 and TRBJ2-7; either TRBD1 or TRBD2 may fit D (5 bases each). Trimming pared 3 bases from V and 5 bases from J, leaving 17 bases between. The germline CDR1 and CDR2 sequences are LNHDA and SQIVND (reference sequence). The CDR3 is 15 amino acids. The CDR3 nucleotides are TGTGCCAGTAGTATCGGGACCGTCCTAGGGGACGAGCAGTACTTC. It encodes CASSIGTVLGDEQYF.

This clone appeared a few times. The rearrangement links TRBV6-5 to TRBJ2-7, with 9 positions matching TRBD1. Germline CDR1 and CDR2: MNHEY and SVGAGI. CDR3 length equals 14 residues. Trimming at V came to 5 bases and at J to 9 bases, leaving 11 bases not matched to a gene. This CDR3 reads CASSRQGGPLGQYF. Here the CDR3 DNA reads TGTGCCAGCAGTCGACAGGGGGGACCTCTAGGGCAGTACTTC.

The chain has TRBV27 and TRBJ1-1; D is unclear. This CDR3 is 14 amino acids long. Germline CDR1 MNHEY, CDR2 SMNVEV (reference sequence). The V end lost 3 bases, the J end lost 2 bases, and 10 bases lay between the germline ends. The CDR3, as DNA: TGTGCCAGCAGTTTTATGAAGACAAACACTGAAGCTTTCTTT. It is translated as CASSFMKTNTEAFF.

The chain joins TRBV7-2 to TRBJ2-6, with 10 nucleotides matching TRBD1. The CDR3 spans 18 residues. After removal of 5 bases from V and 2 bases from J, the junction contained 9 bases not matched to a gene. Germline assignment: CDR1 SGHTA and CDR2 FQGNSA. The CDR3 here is CASSAKGQGVAGANVLTF. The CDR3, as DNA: TGTGCCAGCAGCGCGAAAGGACAGGGGGTGGCTGGGGCCAACGTCCTGACTTTC. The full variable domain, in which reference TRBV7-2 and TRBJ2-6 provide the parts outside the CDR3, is GAGVSQSPSNKVTEKGKDVELRCDPISGHTALYWYRQSLGQGLEFLIYFQGNSAPDKSGLPSDRFSAERTGGSVSTLTIQRTQQEDSAVYLCASSAKGQGVAGANVLTFGAGSRLTVL.

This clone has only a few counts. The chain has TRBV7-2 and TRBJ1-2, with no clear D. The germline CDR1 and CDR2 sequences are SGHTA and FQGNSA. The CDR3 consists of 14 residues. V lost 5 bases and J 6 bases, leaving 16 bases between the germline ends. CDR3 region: CASSVPGLWHGYTF. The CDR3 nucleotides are TGTGCCAGCAGCGTGCCGGGCCTATGGCATGGCTACACCTTC.

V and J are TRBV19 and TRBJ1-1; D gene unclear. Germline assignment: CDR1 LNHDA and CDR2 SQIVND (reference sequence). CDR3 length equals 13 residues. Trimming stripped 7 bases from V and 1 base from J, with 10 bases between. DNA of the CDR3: TGTGCCAGTAAAATCGGCGGGAACACTGAAGCTTTCTTT. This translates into CASKIGGNTEAFF.

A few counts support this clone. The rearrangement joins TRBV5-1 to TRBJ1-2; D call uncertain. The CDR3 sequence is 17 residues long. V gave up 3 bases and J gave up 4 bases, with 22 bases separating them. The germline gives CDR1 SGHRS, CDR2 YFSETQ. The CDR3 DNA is TGCGCCAGCAGCTCCACGACCCTGCTGGGTGGCACCTATGGCTACACCTTC. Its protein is CASSSTTLLGGTYGYTF.

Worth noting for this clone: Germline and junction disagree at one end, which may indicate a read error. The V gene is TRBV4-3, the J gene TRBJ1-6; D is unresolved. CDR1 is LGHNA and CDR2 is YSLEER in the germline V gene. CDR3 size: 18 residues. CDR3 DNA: TGCGTCAGCAGCCAAGACCCGCAGGCAACTCGAGGGCGTTCACCCCTCCACTTT. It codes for CVSSQDPQATRGRSPLHF.

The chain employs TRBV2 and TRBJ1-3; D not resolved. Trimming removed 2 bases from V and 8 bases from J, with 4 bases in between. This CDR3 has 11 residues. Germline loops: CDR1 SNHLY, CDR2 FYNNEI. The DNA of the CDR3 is TGTGCCAGCAGTGAATGGGACACCATATATTTT. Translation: CASSEWDTIYF.

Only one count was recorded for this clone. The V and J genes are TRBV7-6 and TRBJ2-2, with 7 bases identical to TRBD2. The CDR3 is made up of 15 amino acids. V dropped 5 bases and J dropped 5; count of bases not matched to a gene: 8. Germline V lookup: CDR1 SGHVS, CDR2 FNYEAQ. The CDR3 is CASSRTSSGTGELFF. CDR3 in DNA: TGTGCCAGCAGCCGGACTAGTTCAGGGACCGGGGAGCTGTTTTTT.

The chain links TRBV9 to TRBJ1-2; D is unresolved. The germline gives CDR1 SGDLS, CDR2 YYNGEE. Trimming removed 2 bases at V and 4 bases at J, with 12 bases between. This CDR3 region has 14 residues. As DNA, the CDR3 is TGTGCCAGCAGCGTTGGAGGTCAGACCTATGGCTACACCTTC. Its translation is CASSVGGQTYGYTF.

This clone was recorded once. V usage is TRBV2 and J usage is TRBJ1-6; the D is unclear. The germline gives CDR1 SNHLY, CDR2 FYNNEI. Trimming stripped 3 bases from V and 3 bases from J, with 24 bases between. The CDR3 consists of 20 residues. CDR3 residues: CASSDSTIPRGLNYNSPLHF. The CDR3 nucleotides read TGTGCCAGCAGTGATTCGACCATCCCGCGCGGGCTAAACTATAATTCACCCCTCCACTTT.

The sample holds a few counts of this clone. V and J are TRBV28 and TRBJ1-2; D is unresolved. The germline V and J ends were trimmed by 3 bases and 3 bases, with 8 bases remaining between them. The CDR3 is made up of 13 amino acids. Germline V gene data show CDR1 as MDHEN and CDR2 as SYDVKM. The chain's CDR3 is CASSLGSYYGYTF. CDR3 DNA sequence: TGTGCCAGCAGTTTGGGCAGCTACTATGGCTACACCTTC.

The CDR3 DNA is TGTGCCAGCAGTTTATACAGGAGCTATGGCTACACCTTC. It is translated as CASSLYRSYGYTF. The rearrangement links TRBV28 to TRBJ1-2, with D perhaps matching TRBD1 (5 bases). The length of the CDR3 is 13 residues. The germline V and J ends were trimmed by 1 base and 4 bases, with 7 bases remaining between them. The germline V gene encodes CDR1 MDHEN and CDR2 SYDVKM.

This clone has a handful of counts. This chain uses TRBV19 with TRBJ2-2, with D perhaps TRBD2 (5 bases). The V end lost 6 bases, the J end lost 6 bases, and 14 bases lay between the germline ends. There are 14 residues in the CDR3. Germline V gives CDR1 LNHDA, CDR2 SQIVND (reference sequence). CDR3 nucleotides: TGTGCCAGTAGATCTCGGGATTTATCCGGGGAGCTGTTTTTT. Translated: CASRSRDLSGELFF.